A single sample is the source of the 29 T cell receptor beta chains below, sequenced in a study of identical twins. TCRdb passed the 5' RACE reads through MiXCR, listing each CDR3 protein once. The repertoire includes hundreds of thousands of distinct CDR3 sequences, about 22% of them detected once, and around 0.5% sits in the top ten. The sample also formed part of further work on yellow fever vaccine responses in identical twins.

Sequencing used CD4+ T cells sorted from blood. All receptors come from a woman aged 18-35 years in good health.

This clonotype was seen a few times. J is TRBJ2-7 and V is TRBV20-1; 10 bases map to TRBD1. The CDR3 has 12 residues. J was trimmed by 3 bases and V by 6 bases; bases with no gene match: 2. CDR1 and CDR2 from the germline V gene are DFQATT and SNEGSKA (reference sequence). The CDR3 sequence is CSARTGGYEQYF. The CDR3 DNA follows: TGCAGTGCCCGGACAGGGGGCTACGAGCAGTACTTC.

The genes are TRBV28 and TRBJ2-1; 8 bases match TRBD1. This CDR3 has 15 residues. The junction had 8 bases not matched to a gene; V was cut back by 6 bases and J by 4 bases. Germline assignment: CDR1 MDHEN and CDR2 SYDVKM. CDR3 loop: CASRTGTGAYNEQFF. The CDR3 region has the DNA TGTGCCAGCAGGACCGGGACAGGAGCTTACAATGAGCAGTTCTTC.

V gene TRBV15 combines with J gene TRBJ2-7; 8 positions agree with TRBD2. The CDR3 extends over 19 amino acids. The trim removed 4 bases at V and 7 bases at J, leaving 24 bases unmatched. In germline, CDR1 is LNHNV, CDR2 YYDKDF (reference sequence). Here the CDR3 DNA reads TGTGCCACCAGCACCCAGAGGGAGTTCAAGCGGGAGACGCTCGGGGAGCAGTACTTC. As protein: CATSTQREFKRETLGEQYF. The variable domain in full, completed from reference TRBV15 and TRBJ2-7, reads DAMVIQNPRYQVTQFGKPVTLSCSQTLNHNVMYWYQQKSSQAPKLLFHYYDKDFNNEADTPDNFQSRRPNTSFCFLDIRSPGLGDTAMYLCATSTQREFKRETLGEQYFGPGTRLTVT.

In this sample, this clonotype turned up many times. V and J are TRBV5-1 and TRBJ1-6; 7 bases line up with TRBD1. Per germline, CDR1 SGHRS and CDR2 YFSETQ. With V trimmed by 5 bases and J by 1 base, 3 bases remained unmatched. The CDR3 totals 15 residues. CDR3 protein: CASRRDSSYNSPLHF. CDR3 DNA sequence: TGCGCCAGCAGACGGGACAGTTCCTATAATTCACCCCTCCACTTT.

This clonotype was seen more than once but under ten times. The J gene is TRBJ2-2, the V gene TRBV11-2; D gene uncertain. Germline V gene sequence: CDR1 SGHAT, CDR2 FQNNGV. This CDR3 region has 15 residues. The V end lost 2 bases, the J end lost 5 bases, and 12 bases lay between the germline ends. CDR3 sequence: CASSLQTLGTGELFF. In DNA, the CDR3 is TGTGCCAGCAGCTTACAAACCCTAGGGACCGGGGAGCTGTTTTTT.

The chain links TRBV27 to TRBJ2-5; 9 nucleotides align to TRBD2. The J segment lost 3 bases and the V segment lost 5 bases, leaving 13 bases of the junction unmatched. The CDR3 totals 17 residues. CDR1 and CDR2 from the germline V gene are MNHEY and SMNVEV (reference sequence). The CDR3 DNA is TGTGCCAGCAGTCCGGGAAGAGGACTAGCGTTCAAAGAGACCCAGTACTTC. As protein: CASSPGRGLAFKETQYF.

CDR3 in DNA: TGTGCCAGCTCACCAGTGGGATTAGCCAAAAACATTCAGTACTTC. Its translation is CASSPVGLAKNIQYF. The genes are TRBV18 and TRBJ2-4; D call uncertain. This CDR3 is 15 amino acids long. Germline assignment: CDR1 KGHSH and CDR2 LQKENI. The ends were cut back, 2 bases at V and 0 bases at J, with 8 bases in the middle.

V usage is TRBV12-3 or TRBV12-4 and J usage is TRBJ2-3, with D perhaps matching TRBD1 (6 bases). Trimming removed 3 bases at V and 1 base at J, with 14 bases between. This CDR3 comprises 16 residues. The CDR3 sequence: CASSLWQGLGTDTQYF. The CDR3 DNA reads TGTGCCAGCAGTTTGTGGCAGGGGTTAGGCACAGATACGCAGTATTTT.

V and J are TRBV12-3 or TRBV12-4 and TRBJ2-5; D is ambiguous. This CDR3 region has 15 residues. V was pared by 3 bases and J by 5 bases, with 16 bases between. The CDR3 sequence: CASSFWAHQRETQYF. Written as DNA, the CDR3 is TGTGCCAGCAGTTTTTGGGCACACCAAAGGGAGACCCAGTACTTC.

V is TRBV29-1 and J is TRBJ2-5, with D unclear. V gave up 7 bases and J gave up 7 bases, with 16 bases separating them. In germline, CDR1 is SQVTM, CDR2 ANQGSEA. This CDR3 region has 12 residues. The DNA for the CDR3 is TGCAGCGAAAGGACGGGTGGCGGGACCCAGTACTTC. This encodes CSERTGGGTQYF. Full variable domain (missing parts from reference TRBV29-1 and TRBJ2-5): SAVISQKPSRDICQRGTSLTIQCQVDSQVTMMFWYRQQPGQSLTLIATANQGSEATYESGFVIDKFPISRPNLTFSTLTVSNMSPEDSSIYLCSERTGGGTQYFGPGTRLLVL.

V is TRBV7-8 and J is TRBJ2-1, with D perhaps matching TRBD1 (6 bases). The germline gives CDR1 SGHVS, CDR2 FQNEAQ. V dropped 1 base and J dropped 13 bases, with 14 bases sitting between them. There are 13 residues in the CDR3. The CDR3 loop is CASSLEAGQFQFF. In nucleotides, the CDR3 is TGTGCCAGCAGCTTAGAGGCCGGACAGTTTCAGTTCTTC.

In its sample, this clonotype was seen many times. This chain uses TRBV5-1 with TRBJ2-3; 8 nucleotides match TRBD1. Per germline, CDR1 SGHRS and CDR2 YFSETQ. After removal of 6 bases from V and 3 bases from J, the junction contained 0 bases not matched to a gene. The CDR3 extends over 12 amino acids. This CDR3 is CASNRGTDTQYF. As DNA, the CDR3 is TGCGCCAGCAACAGGGGGACAGATACGCAGTATTTT.

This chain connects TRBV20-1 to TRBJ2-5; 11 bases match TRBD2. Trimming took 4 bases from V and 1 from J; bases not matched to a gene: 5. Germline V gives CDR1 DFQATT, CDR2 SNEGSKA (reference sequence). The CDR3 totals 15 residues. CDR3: CSATPGLAVQETQYF. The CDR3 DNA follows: TGCAGTGCTACGCCGGGACTAGCGGTCCAAGAGACCCAGTACTTC.

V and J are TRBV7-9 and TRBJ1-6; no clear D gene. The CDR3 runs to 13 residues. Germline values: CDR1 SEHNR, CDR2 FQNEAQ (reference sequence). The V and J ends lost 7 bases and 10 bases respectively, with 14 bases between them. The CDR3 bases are TGTGCCAGCACCTCCGACCTGGGATCACCCCTCCACTTT. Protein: CASTSDLGSPLHF. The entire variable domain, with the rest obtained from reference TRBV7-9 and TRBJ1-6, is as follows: DTGVSQNPRHKITKRGQNVTFRCDPISEHNRLYWYRQTLGQGPEFLTYFQNEAQLEKSRLLSDRFSAERPKGSFSTLEIQRTEQGDSAMYLCASTSDLGSPLHFGNGTRLTVT.

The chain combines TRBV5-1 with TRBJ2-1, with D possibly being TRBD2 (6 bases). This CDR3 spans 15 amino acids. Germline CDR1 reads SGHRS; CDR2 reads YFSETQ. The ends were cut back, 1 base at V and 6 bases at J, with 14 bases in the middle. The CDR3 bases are TGCGCCAGCAGCTTGTCTAGCCCCGGGGGCAATGAGCAGTTCTTC. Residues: CASSLSSPGGNEQFF.

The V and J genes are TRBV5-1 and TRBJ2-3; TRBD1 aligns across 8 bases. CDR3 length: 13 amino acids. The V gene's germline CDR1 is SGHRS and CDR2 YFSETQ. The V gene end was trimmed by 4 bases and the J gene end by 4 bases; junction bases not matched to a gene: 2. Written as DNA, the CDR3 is TGCGCCAGCAGCGGACAGGGTGCAGATACGCAGTATTTT. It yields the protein CASSGQGADTQYF.

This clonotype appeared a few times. CDR3 in amino acids: CASSQGQQNTEAFF. The CDR3 DNA reads TGTGCCAGCAGCCAAGGTCAACAGAACACTGAAGCTTTCTTT. The chain uses TRBV3-1 and TRBJ1-1, with no clear D. Germline V lookup: CDR1 LGHDT, CDR2 YNNKEL (reference sequence). This CDR3 spans 14 amino acids. Trimming shortened V by 1 base and J by 1 base, and 7 bases separated the two germline ends.

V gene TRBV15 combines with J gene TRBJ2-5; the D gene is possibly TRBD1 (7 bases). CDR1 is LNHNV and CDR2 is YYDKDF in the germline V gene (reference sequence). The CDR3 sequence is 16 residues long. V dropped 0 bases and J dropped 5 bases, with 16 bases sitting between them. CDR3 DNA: TGTGCCACCAGCAGAGATAGGGCAGGGGGAGGCGAGACCCAGTACTTC. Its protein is CATSRDRAGGGETQYF.

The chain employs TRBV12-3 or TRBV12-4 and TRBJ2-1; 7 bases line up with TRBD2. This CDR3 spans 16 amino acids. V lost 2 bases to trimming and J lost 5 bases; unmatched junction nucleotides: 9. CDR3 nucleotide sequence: TGTGCCAGCAGTTTACAGGCGGGAGCCCTCCACAATGAGCAGTTCTTC. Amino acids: CASSLQAGALHNEQFF.

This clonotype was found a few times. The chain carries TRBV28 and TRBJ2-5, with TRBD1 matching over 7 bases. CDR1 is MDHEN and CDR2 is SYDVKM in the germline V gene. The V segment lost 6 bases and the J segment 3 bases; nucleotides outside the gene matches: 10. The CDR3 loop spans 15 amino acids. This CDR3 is CASSRRTGAKETQYF. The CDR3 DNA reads TGTGCCAGCAGCCGACGTACAGGGGCTAAAGAGACCCAGTACTTC.

The CDR3 DNA is TGTGCCAGCACTGCTAACCCCGCCGGGTACTACGAGCAGTACTTC. This translates into CASTANPAGYYEQYF. The J gene is TRBJ2-7, the V gene TRBV6-1; no clear D gene. From germline, CDR1 is MNHNS and CDR2 SASEGT. V lost 7 bases to trimming and J lost 3 bases, with 19 bases between them. The CDR3 loop spans 15 amino acids.

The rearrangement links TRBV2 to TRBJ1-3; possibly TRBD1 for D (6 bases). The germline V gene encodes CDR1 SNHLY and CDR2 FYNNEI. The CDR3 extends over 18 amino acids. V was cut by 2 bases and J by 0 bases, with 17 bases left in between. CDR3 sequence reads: CASSEPASGAYSGNTIYF. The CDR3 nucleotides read TGTGCCAGCAGTGAACCCGCATCGGGGGCATACTCTGGAAACACCATATATTTT.

The CDR3 loop reads CASSAVTSGYGLKTQYF. CDR3 coding DNA: TGTGCCAGCAGCGCCGTTACTAGCGGGTATGGATTGAAGACCCAGTACTTC. The chain joins TRBV4-2 to TRBJ2-5, with 9 bases lining up with TRBD2. The CDR3 runs to 17 residues. V gave up 5 bases and J gave up 6 bases; unmatched junction bases: 16. CDR1 LGHNA and CDR2 YNFKEQ come from the germline V gene.

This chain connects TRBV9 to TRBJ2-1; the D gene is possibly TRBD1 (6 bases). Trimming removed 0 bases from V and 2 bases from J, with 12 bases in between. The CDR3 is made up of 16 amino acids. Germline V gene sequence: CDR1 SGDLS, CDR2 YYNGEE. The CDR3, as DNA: TGTGCCAGCAGCGTAGGGAATACAGGGACCTACAATGAGCAGTTCTTC. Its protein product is CASSVGNTGTYNEQFF.

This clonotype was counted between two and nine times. As DNA, the CDR3 is TGTGCCAGCTCAACATCACCGGGACAATACAATGAGCAGTTCTTC. Translated, it gives CASSTSPGQYNEQFF. The V and J genes are TRBV18 and TRBJ2-1; the D gene is possibly TRBD1 (6 bases). Trimming stripped 5 bases from V and 4 bases from J, with 15 bases between. Germline CDR1 and CDR2: KGHSH and LQKENI. There are 15 residues in the CDR3.

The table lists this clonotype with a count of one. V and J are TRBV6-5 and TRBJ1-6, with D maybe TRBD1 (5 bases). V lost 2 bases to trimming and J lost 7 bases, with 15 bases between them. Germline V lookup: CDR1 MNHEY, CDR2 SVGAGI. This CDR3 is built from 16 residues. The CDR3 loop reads CASSYTRDGSNSPLHF. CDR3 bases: TGTGCCAGCAGTTACACCCGGGACGGATCAAATTCACCCCTCCACTTT.

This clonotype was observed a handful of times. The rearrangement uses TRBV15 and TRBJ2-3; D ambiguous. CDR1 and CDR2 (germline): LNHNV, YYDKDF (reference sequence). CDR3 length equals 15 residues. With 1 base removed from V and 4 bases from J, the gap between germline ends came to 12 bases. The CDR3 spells CATSRGFQDPDTQYF. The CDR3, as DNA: TGTGCCACCAGCAGAGGTTTTCAGGATCCAGATACGCAGTATTTT. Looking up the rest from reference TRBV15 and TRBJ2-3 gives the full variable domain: DAMVIQNPRYQVTQFGKPVTLSCSQTLNHNVMYWYQQKSSQAPKLLFHYYDKDFNNEADTPDNFQSRRPNTSFCFLDIRSPGLGDTAMYLCATSRGFQDPDTQYFGPGTRLTVL.

The CDR3 sequence: CASSNQLRTSYNSPLHF. CDR3 nucleotides: TGCGCCAGCAGCAACCAGCTCCGGACCTCCTATAATTCACCCCTCCACTTT. This chain links TRBV5-1 with TRBJ1-6; D not certain. Germline V gene data show CDR1 as SGHRS and CDR2 as YFSETQ. V gave up 4 bases and J gave up 0 bases, with 14 bases separating them. The CDR3 has 17 residues.

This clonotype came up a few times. The CDR3 loop is CSVLRGQSTGELFF. DNA for the CDR3: TGCAGCGTTTTGAGGGGGCAGAGCACCGGGGAGCTGTTTTTT. The chain combines TRBV29-1 with TRBJ2-2, with 7 bases that match TRBD1. Germline lookup yields CDR1 SQVTM and CDR2 ANQGSEA. The CDR3 loop spans 14 amino acids. With 5 bases clipped from V and 4 bases from J, the junction kept 7 bases outside the gene matches.